A selection of T cell receptor beta chains follows, all from one sample in a study of OX40 agonist ivuxolimab in advanced cancers. TCRdb's copy holds only in-frame clones and misses some; the assay was immunoSEQ multiplex PCR. The profile shows tens of thousands of clones, around 88% of them singletons. The sequencing here drew on CD4+ or CD8+ T cells sorted from blood, taken in a trial of the OX40 agonist ivuxolimab. The receptors were sampled from an adult with an advanced solid tumor such as melanoma, head and neck, liver or kidney cancer. The CDR3 runs from the conserved cysteine through the conserved F or W. The order of the fields is J gene, V gene, CDR3 protein.

TRBJ1-3,TRBV5-6,CASREGSGNTIYF
TRBJ2-5,TRBV11-3,CASSLVSGQGAQYF
TRBJ1-5,TRBV19,CASKDWTGNQPQHF
TRBJ1-1,TRBV9,CASSPHENTEAFF
TRBJ1-6,TRBV5-1,CASSRLGTGLNSPLHF
TRBJ2-1,TRBV9,CASSVLPRGGRNEQFF
TRBJ1-2,TRBV7-2,CASSLAAGKYGYTF
TRBJ2-7,TRBV7-3,CASSPSGGPTGEQYF
TRBJ1-1,TRBV6-1,CASSESLLNTEAFF
TRBJ2-7,TRBV10-3,CAISARDRASYEQYF
TRBJ1-5,TRBV5-4,CASSPNRGNNQPQHF
TRBJ1-3,TRBV28,CASSSGGTGAGNTIYF
TRBJ2-2,TRBV7-8,CASSLDTGELFF
TRBJ1-2,TRBV5-4,CASRLPLDRGRTGYTF
TRBJ2-3,TRBV5-1,CASNVGGLSTDTQYF
TRBJ1-4,TRBV28,CASSSGGDEKLFF
TRBJ2-5,TRBV11-2,CASSGQGVQTQYF
TRBJ1-1,TRBV10-3,CAITPGQGASTEAFF
TRBJ2-7,TRBV30,CAWGRSSYEQYF
TRBJ2-5,TRBV2,CASRLEGETQYF
TRBJ1-3,TRBV6-5,CASSVGTAGNTIYF
TRBJ2-1,TRBV19,CASSDRVEQFF
TRBJ2-7,TRBV27,CASSTPTGLDYF
TRBJ2-3,TRBV6-5,CASSFNIVPTDTQYF
TRBJ2-5,TRBV5-1,CASSLVLAGGEGETQYF
TRBJ2-5,TRBV10-3,CAISAGRGTQETQYF
TRBJ2-5,TRBV10-1,CASSRDYGETQYF
TRBJ2-5,TRBV5-1,CASRRDQETQYF
TRBJ2-1,TRBV11-2,CASSWSRAGNEQFF
TRBJ2-2,TRBV27,CASSPRDRDTGELFF
TRBJ2-4,TRBV28,CASSLSMVGDIQYF
TRBJ2-1,TRBV5-1,CASSFRQAYNEQFF
TRBJ2-7,TRBV27,CASSQAPPGTGFYEQYF
TRBJ2-1,TRBV7-3,CASSKLAGGYNEQFF
TRBJ1-2,TRBV7-8,CASSLADYGYTF
TRBJ1-4,TRBV11-2,CASSLAGRTNEKLFF
TRBJ1-5,TRBV2,CASSGTHNQPQHF
TRBJ1-4,TRBV13,CASSFGMGQGEKLFF
TRBJ2-7,TRBV11-3,CASSLGQGIDEQYF
TRBJ2-7,TRBV5-1,CASSPARDRGHEQYF
TRBJ2-1,TRBV4-2,CASSQGGTSGSNEQFF
TRBJ1-5,TRBV27,CASRPGQGHQPQHF
TRBJ1-6,TRBV30,CAWRGSTRTLHF
TRBJ2-7,TRBV2,CASGTDRGEQYF
TRBJ2-2,TRBV18,CASSPQGGTTGELFF
TRBJ2-7,TRBV11-2,CASSFDTASYEQYF
TRBJ2-3,TRBV10-1,CASKQTSTDTQYF
TRBJ2-1,TRBV27,CASTQLGTHNEQFF
TRBJ1-4,TRBV9,CASSVAYGVGEKLFF
TRBJ1-5,TRBV28,CASRGTGASNQPQHF
TRBJ2-3,TRBV19,CASSRTDFTDTQYF
TRBJ1-4,TRBV7-9,CASSLDSQNEKLFF